The clone carrying this TCR beta chain showed up many times. What it recognizes is unknown. The length of the CDR3 is 12 residues. The V segment lost 4 bases and the J segment 6 bases; nucleotides outside the gene matches: 5. Looked up from germline, CDR1 is SQVTM and CDR2 is ANQGSEA. Making the TCR beta libraries involved quantitative 5'-RACE with molecular barcodes. TCRdb reprocessed the 5' RACE reads with MiXCR, giving one entry per CDR3 protein. The sample has about 240,000 distinct CDR3 sequences, roughly 10% seen once. This entry belongs to a study of CD8 T cells in ankylosing spondylitis. Study-level results: Reported data indicate significant enrichment of disease-linked clones within matched ankylosing spondylitis synovial fluid.

The V gene is TRBV29-1, the J gene TRBJ1-2; 7 bases agree with TRBD1. The sequencing sample was made of blood, either unsorted or a sorted T cell fraction (not recorded which). This receptor was obtained from a male donor with ankylosing spondylitis or in good health (not recorded which). The CDR3 DNA sequence: TGCAGCGTTGTTACAGGGGTAAATGGCTACACCTTC. Translating it yields CSVVTGVNGYTF.